This entry lists 26 T cell receptor beta chains sequenced from one sample in a study of blood T cell repertoires in COVID-19. Sequenced by immunoSEQ multiplex PCR; TCRdb stores in-frame clones only, minus some. The table includes under 250,000 clones, almost 85% detected once. Sequencing used peripheral blood. Source of these receptors: a woman between 45 and 60 years old with active or convalescent COVID-19.

The gene calls are TRBV28 and TRBJ1-1, with 8 bases identical to TRBD1. Germline loops: CDR1 MDHEN, CDR2 SYDVKM. V lost 6 bases, J lost 5 bases, and 11 bases stayed unmatched. This CDR3 has 15 amino acids. CDR3 sequence: CASRPLRTGRTEAFF. The CDR3, as DNA: TGTGCCAGCAGACCCCTCCGGACAGGGAGGACTGAAGCTTTCTTT. The full variable domain, rest sourced from reference TRBV28 and TRBJ1-1, is DVKVTQSSRYLVKRTGEKVFLECVQDMDHENMFWYRQDPGLGLRLIYFSYDVKMKEKGDIPEGYSVSREKKERFSLILESASTNQTSMYLCASRPLRTGRTEAFFGQGTRLTVV.

This sequence joins TRBV3-1 (or the pseudogene TRBV3-2) and TRBJ2-7; TRBD1 matches 7 bases. Trimming at V came to 4 bases and at J to 4 bases, leaving 7 bases not matched to a gene. The CDR3 spans 14 residues. Germline V CDR1 and CDR2: LGHDT, YNNKEL (reference sequence). In DNA form, the CDR3 reads TGTGCCAGCAGCCTCGACAGGGCAGTTTACGAGCAGTACGTC. Encoded protein: CASSLDRAVYEQYV.

This clone was observed a handful of times. The J gene is TRBJ1-2, the V gene TRBV4-1; D is unclear. CDR3 length: 14 amino acids. CDR1 MGHRA and CDR2 YSYEKL come from the germline V gene. V was cut by 4 bases and J by 6 bases, with 15 bases left in between. The CDR3 protein is CASSPPGFGDGYTF. The CDR3 nucleotides are TGCGCCAGCAGCCCCCCGGGCTTCGGGGATGGCTACACCTTC.

This chain connects TRBV24-1 to TRBJ1-4; TRBD1 matches 7 bases. J lost 10 bases, V lost 4 bases, and 11 bases had no gene match. This CDR3 spans 15 amino acids. Per germline, CDR1 KGHDR and CDR2 SFDVKD. The chain's CDR3 is CATSDPSGGGTKLFF. The DNA for the CDR3 is TGTGCCACCAGTGACCCGTCGGGAGGGGGCACAAAACTGTTTTTT.

The chain employs TRBV9 and TRBJ2-2, with D unclear. Germline V CDR1 and CDR2: SGDLS, YYNGEE. This CDR3 contains 13 residues. Trimming shortened V by 4 bases and J by 8 bases, and 12 bases separated the two germline ends. This CDR3 is CASSPITRGELFF. Here the CDR3 DNA reads TGTGCCAGCAGCCCCATAACGAGGGGGGAGCTGTTTTTT.

A word on this clone: The sample carries other DNA sequences with the same CDR3. The V gene is TRBV19, the J gene TRBJ1-1, with TRBD1 identical over 7 bases. Germline-derived CDR1 and CDR2 are LNHDA and SQIVND (reference sequence). This CDR3 is built from 14 residues. V lost 4 bases and J lost 0; bases outside the gene matches: 2. The CDR3 DNA reads TGTGCCAGTAGTAGAGACAGGGTGAACACTGAAGCTTTCTTT. Residues: CASSRDRVNTEAFF.

The V call is TRBV6-5, the J call TRBJ1-1, with 9 bases identical to TRBD1. This CDR3 spans 14 amino acids. From germline, CDR1 is MNHEY and CDR2 SVGAGI. With 6 bases clipped from V and 3 bases from J, the junction kept 5 bases outside the gene matches. CDR3 residues: CASRTGGRDTEAFF. The DNA of the CDR3 is TGTGCCAGCAGAACAGGGGGCAGGGACACTGAAGCTTTCTTT.

The genes are TRBV18 and TRBJ1-1, with 7 bases fitting TRBD1. This CDR3 contains 14 residues. Per germline, CDR1 KGHSH and CDR2 LQKENI. The ends lost 3 bases at V and 5 bases at J; junction bases unmatched: 6. The CDR3 DNA reads as TGTGCCAGCTCACCGGACAGGTGGGGGACTGAAGCTTTCTTT. Amino acids: CASSPDRWGTEAFF.

The J gene is TRBJ1-6, the V gene TRBV12-3 or TRBV12-4; maybe TRBD1 (5 bases). V was shortened by 7 bases and J by 2 bases, with 6 bases between the two germline ends. The CDR3 is 13 amino acids. The CDR3 sequence is CASTQAYNSPLHF. In DNA, the CDR3 is TGTGCCAGCACACAGGCCTATAATTCACCCCTCCACTTT.

The chain uses TRBV28 and TRBJ1-2; TRBD1 is a possible D gene (6 bases). The CDR3 has 13 residues. Trimming stripped 6 bases from V and 1 base from J, with 9 bases between. Germline V gene sequence: CDR1 MDHEN, CDR2 SYDVKM. As DNA, the CDR3 is TGTGCCAGCAGCCGCAGGGGTAACTATGGCTACACCTTC. Its protein is CASSRRGNYGYTF.

The chain couples TRBV3-1 (or the pseudogene TRBV3-2) to TRBJ1-4; 7 bases fit TRBD1. The CDR3 has 13 residues. The V segment lost 3 bases and the J segment 7 bases; nucleotides outside the gene matches: 2. The germline V gene has CDR1 LGHDT and CDR2 YNNKEL (reference sequence). Written as DNA, the CDR3 is TGTGCCAGCAGCCACAGGACAGGTGAAAAACTGTTTTTT. This translates into CASSHRTGEKLFF.

V usage is TRBV27 and J usage is TRBJ1-6; unclear D gene. The germline gives CDR1 MNHEY, CDR2 SMNVEV (reference sequence). Trimming removed 3 bases at V and 7 bases at J, with 10 bases between. The CDR3 has 14 amino acids. The CDR3 here is CASSFSGLNSPLHF. The CDR3 region has the DNA TGTGCCAGCAGTTTCTCAGGATTAAATTCACCCCTCCACTTT.

This clone appeared once. The rearrangement joins TRBV5-4 to TRBJ2-5; D not resolved. Trimming removed 5 bases at V and 0 bases at J, with 8 bases between. Germline V gene data show CDR1 as SGHNT and CDR2 as YYREEE (reference sequence). The CDR3 loop spans 13 amino acids. CDR3 sequence reads: CASREWNQETQYF. CDR3 coding DNA: TGTGCCAGCAGGGAGTGGAACCAAGAGACCCAGTACTTC.

CDR3 nucleotide sequence: TGTGCCAGCAGCTTAGATCTAGTGAGAGGGTGTCGCTACGAGCAGTACGTC. It encodes CASSLDLVRGCRYEQYV. The chain employs TRBV11-3 and TRBJ2-7; possible D gene TRBD2, 5 bases. Germline CDR1 SGHNT, CDR2 YENEEA. V lost 0 bases to trimming and J lost 3 bases, with 18 bases between them. This CDR3 has 17 amino acids.

The V gene is TRBV28, the J gene TRBJ1-3; D remains ambiguous. Trimming took 5 bases from V and 5 from J, leaving 13 bases between them. The CDR3 contains 14 residues. Germline assignment: CDR1 MDHEN and CDR2 SYDVKM. CDR3 sequence reads: CASSVQPLRNTIYF. In DNA form, the CDR3 reads TGTGCCAGCAGTGTACAGCCTCTGAGAAACACCATATATTTT.

The rearrangement joins TRBV6-5 to TRBJ2-7; the match to TRBD1 covers 11 bases. Germline CDR1 and CDR2: MNHEY and SVGAGI. The junction had 8 bases not matched to a gene; V was cut back by 6 bases and J by 4 bases. The CDR3 runs to 15 residues. The CDR3 region has the DNA TGTGCCAGCAGCCCCGGACAGGGGGCTGTGTACGAGCAGTACGTC. The encoded protein is CASSPGQGAVYEQYV.

This clone appeared a single time. The genes are TRBV29-1 and TRBJ2-5, with no clear D. The CDR3 covers 16 residues. Deletions cut 4 bases from V and 3 bases from J, with 21 bases between. Germline V gene lookup returns CDR1 SQVTM and CDR2 ANQGSEA. Here the CDR3 reads CSVGPLLIHPKETQYF. CDR3 DNA: TGCAGCGTTGGCCCGTTGTTGATCCACCCTAAAGAGACCCAGTACTTC.

The chain uses TRBV27 and TRBJ1-6, with TRBD1 matching over 9 bases. Germline CDR1 reads MNHEY; CDR2 reads SMNVEV (reference sequence). This CDR3 region has 17 residues. The V gene end was trimmed by 1 base and the J gene end by 9 bases; junction bases not matched to a gene: 10. The CDR3 nucleotides are TGTGCCAGCAGTTTATACCCCGCGGGACAGGGTAGTTCACCCCTCCACTTT. Translated, it gives CASSLYPAGQGSSPLHF.

V usage is TRBV6-5 and J usage is TRBJ1-1, with D unresolved. Germline lookup yields CDR1 MNHEY and CDR2 SVGAGI. The CDR3 length is 15 residues. V was clipped by 5 bases and J by 5 bases, with 18 bases between them. The CDR3 is CASSQFVQVGTEAFF. CDR3 bases: TGTGCCAGCAGTCAATTCGTGCAGGTCGGTACTGAAGCTTTCTTT.

The genes are TRBV28 and TRBJ1-2; D is perhaps TRBD1 (5 bases). The CDR3 loop spans 14 amino acids. Trimming removed 6 bases at V and 1 base at J, with 12 bases between. CDR1 and CDR2 from the germline V gene are MDHEN and SYDVKM. CDR3 loop: CASSPPGGNYGYTF. CDR3 in DNA: TGTGCCAGCAGCCCCCCCGGGGGTAACTATGGCTACACCTTC.

Of note for this clone: The sample holds other DNA sequences that translate to the same CDR3. The chain has TRBV7-2 and TRBJ2-2, with 8 bases fitting TRBD2. V gave up 3 bases and J gave up 4 bases; unmatched junction bases: 7. The V gene's germline CDR1 is SGHTA and CDR2 FQGNSA. The CDR3 is 16 amino acids. The CDR3 is CASSLFPGLVTGELFF. The CDR3 DNA sequence: TGTGCCAGCAGCTTGTTTCCGGGACTAGTCACCGGGGAGCTGTTTTTT.

V and J are TRBV12-5 and TRBJ2-1; no definite D call. The germline V gene encodes CDR1 LGHNT and CDR2 FRNRAP. Trimming took off 5 bases at V and 0 bases at J, with 8 bases between the two ends. The CDR3 consists of 14 residues. CDR3 sequence reads: CASGTLSSYNEQFF. CDR3 in DNA: TGTGCTAGTGGTACATTAAGCTCCTACAATGAGCAGTTCTTC.

V and J are TRBV9 and TRBJ1-1; D unresolved. CDR1 is SGDLS, CDR2 YYNGEE, per germline. This CDR3 spans 13 amino acids. The V gene lost 3 bases and the J gene lost 9 bases, with 15 bases spanning the gap. CDR3 nucleotides: TGTGCCAGCAGCGACCAAAGGGAGGAACAAGCTTTCTTT. Protein sequence: CASSDQREEQAFF.

J is TRBJ2-1 and V is TRBV14; D gene uncertain. The V end was cut by 1 base, the J end by 5 bases, with 12 bases between. This CDR3 contains 15 residues. From germline, CDR1 is SGHDN and CDR2 FVKESK. The CDR3 protein is CASSQGSSVNNEQFF. The CDR3 nucleotides are TGTGCCAGCAGCCAAGGGTCCAGCGTAAACAATGAGCAGTTCTTC.

The gene calls are TRBV27 and TRBJ1-6, with D uncertain. In germline, CDR1 is MNHEY, CDR2 SMNVEV (reference sequence). The V and J ends lost 0 bases and 9 bases respectively, with 9 bases between them. CDR3 length: 14 residues. The CDR3 coding sequence is TGTGCCAGCAGTTTATCGCGTATAACTTCACCCCTCCACTTT. Its translation is CASSLSRITSPLHF.

The V and J genes are TRBV9 and TRBJ2-2; D is ambiguous. The CDR3 is made up of 15 amino acids. V shed 0 bases and J shed 4 bases, with 10 bases lying between them. The germline V gene has CDR1 SGDLS and CDR2 YYNGEE. The CDR3 loop is CASSVVVSPTGELFF. Written as DNA, the CDR3 is TGTGCCAGCAGCGTAGTAGTCTCCCCCACCGGGGAGCTGTTTTTT.